Shown below are 25 T cell receptor beta chains from a single sample sequenced in a study of blood T cell repertoires in COVID-19. Method: immunoSEQ multiplex PCR; TCRdb's copy keeps in-frame clones and lacks some. The sample lists roughly 170,000 clones; roughly 81% were seen once. The material sequenced was peripheral blood. The receptors here all came from a middle-aged man who had recovered from COVID-19.

The V gene is TRBV30, the J gene TRBJ2-1; 7 positions match TRBD1. CDR1 is GTSNPN and CDR2 is SVGIG in the germline V gene (reference sequence). The CDR3 sequence is 15 residues long. Trimming took 4 bases from V and 0 from J; bases not matched to a gene: 6. The CDR3 reads CAWTGDSSSYNEQFF. As DNA, the CDR3 is TGTGCCTGGACCGGGGACAGCAGCTCCTACAATGAGCAGTTCTTC.

The rearrangement uses TRBV4-1 and TRBJ2-1, with 7 positions matching TRBD2. With 0 bases clipped from V and 10 bases from J, the junction kept 9 bases outside the gene matches. CDR3 length: 15 amino acids. From germline, CDR1 is MGHRA and CDR2 YSYEKL. In nucleotides, the CDR3 is TGCGCCAGCAGCCAAGATCGGCAGCGGGGAGGAGAGCAGTTCTTC. Encoded protein: CASSQDRQRGGEQFF.

V gene TRBV5-1 combines with J gene TRBJ1-1; D is ambiguous. The CDR3 is made up of 11 amino acids. From germline, CDR1 is SGHRS and CDR2 YFSETQ. Trimming pared 3 bases from V and 3 bases from J, leaving 3 bases between. This CDR3 is CASSSDTEAFF. The CDR3 nucleotides are TGCGCCAGCAGCTCTGACACTGAAGCTTTCTTT.

The V gene is TRBV4-3, the J gene TRBJ2-7; 8 nucleotides agree with TRBD2. Germline V gene sequence: CDR1 LGHNA, CDR2 YSLEER. V shed 0 bases and J 4 bases; nucleotides not matched to a gene: 5. The CDR3 loop spans 15 amino acids. CDR3 region: CASSQEGSGSYEQYF. CDR3 in DNA: TGCGCCAGCAGCCAAGAAGGCAGCGGGAGTTACGAGCAGTACTTC.

The J gene is TRBJ1-3, the V gene TRBV21-1; TRBD1, the D gene given by the table, was not confirmed from the DNA. TRBV21-1 is designated a pseudogene. The length of the CDR3 is 19 residues. The CDR3 DNA reads as TGTGCCAGCAGCAAAGGATCCTATTTTAGGGGGTTTTTAAGAAACACCATATATTTT. This sequence encodes CASSKGSYFRGFLRNTIYF.

This chain links TRBV2 with TRBJ1-6, with 7 nucleotides matching TRBD1. CDR3 length: 15 amino acids. Germline CDR1 SNHLY, CDR2 FYNNEI. J was trimmed by 4 bases and V by 6 bases; bases with no gene match: 6. The CDR3 spells CASSDRVRYNSPLHF. CDR3 bases: TGTGCCAGCAGCGACAGGGTCCGTTATAATTCACCCCTCCACTTT. The full variable domain, in which reference TRBV2 and TRBJ1-6 provide the parts outside the CDR3, is EPEVTQTPSHQVTQMGQEVILRCVPISNHLYFYWYRQILGQKVEFLVSFYNNEISEKSEIFDDQFSVERPDGSNFTLKIRSTKLEDSAMYFCASSDRVRYNSPLHFGNGTRLTVT.

The chain links TRBV27 to TRBJ1-2; a weak D match, TRBD1 (6 bases). The germline gives CDR1 MNHEY, CDR2 SMNVEV (reference sequence). The CDR3 has 13 amino acids. Trimming stripped 2 bases from V and 2 bases from J, with 6 bases between. The CDR3 nucleotides read TGTGCCAGCAGTTTAGACAGGAACTATGGCTACACCTTC. It encodes CASSLDRNYGYTF.

This chain connects TRBV5-1 to TRBJ1-2; tentatively, D is TRBD1 (6 bases). Germline V lookup: CDR1 SGHRS, CDR2 YFSETQ. This CDR3 contains 17 residues. V lost 6 bases and J lost 0, with 21 bases in between. The CDR3 region is CASTKGQPGLANYGYTF. In nucleotides, the CDR3 is TGCGCCAGCACAAAAGGACAGCCAGGACTCGCTAACTATGGCTACACCTTC. The whole variable domain, filled in from reference TRBV5-1 and TRBJ1-2, reads KAGVTQTPRYLIKTRGQQVTLSCSPISGHRSVSWYQQTPGQGLQFLFEYFSETQRNKGNFPGRFSGRQFSNSRSEMNVSTLELGDSALYLCASTKGQPGLANYGYTFGSGTRLTVV.

The table lists this clone with a count of one. The V gene is TRBV7-9, the J gene TRBJ2-1; D may be TRBD1 (6 bases). V lost 5 bases and J lost 4, with 9 bases in between. From germline, CDR1 is SEHNR and CDR2 FQNEAQ (reference sequence). The CDR3 is made up of 13 amino acids. CDR3 nucleotides: TGTGCCAGCAGCAGGGACATGTACAATGAGCAGTTCTTC. Amino acid sequence: CASSRDMYNEQFF.

CDR3 loop: CAWSGPGETQYF. Here the CDR3 DNA reads TGTGCCTGGAGTGGCCCGGGGGAGACCCAGTACTTC. The chain couples TRBV30 to TRBJ2-5; a weak D match, TRBD2 (5 bases). This CDR3 spans 12 amino acids. V was cut by 1 base and J by 5 bases, with 8 bases left in between. Germline CDR1 GTSNPN, CDR2 SVGIG (reference sequence).

The gene calls are TRBV5-1 and TRBJ2-7; D perhaps matches TRBD1 (6 bases). Per the germline V gene, CDR1 is SGHRS and CDR2 is YFSETQ. This CDR3 has 13 residues. With 4 bases removed from V and 4 bases from J, the gap between germline ends came to 12 bases. Here the CDR3 DNA reads TGCGCCAGCAGCCAGGACAGTCTTTACGAGCAGTACTTC. The encoded protein is CASSQDSLYEQYF.

This clone was detected a few times. The chain recombines TRBV7-6 with TRBJ2-2; D unresolved. Trimming stripped 5 bases from V and 5 bases from J, with 6 bases between. The CDR3 runs 12 residues. The germline V gene encodes CDR1 SGHVS and CDR2 FNYEAQ. The CDR3 is CASSPSTGELFF. In DNA, the CDR3 is TGTGCCAGCAGCCCCTCTACCGGGGAGCTGTTTTTT. Filled out from reference TRBV7-6 and TRBJ2-2, the complete variable domain reads GAGVSQSPRYKVTKRGQDVALRCDPISGHVSLYWYRQALGQGPEFLTYFNYEAQQDKSGLPNDRFSAERPEGSISTLTIQRTEQRDSAMYRCASSPSTGELFFGEGSRLTVL.

This chain connects TRBV3-1 (or the pseudogene TRBV3-2) to TRBJ2-4; D not certain. The V gene lost 0 bases and the J gene lost 1 base, with 7 bases spanning the gap. The length of the CDR3 is 15 residues. Germline CDR1 LGHDT, CDR2 YNNKEL (reference sequence). CDR3 amino acids: CASSQDRVAKNIQYF. The CDR3 DNA reads as TGTGCCAGCAGCCAAGACCGGGTTGCCAAAAACATTCAGTACTTC.

This chain links TRBV4-2 with TRBJ2-1; 7 nucleotides agree with TRBD1. Losses at the gene ends were 1 base for V and 6 bases for J; bases not matched to a gene: 3. This CDR3 comprises 14 residues. Germline CDR1 LGHNA, CDR2 YNFKEQ. CDR3 sequence: CASSQGPGGNEQFF. The CDR3 nucleotides are TGTGCCAGCAGCCAAGGGCCAGGGGGCAATGAGCAGTTCTTC.

The gene calls are TRBV10-3 and TRBJ2-3; D call uncertain. The CDR3 sequence is 13 residues long. V lost 2 bases to trimming and J lost 3 bases, with 6 bases between them. The germline gives CDR1 ENHRY, CDR2 SYGVKD. The CDR3 loop reads CAISERETDTQYF. CDR3 nucleotide sequence: TGTGCCATCAGTGAGAGAGAGACAGATACGCAGTATTTT.

The chain couples TRBV30 to TRBJ1-1, with 7 bases matching TRBD1. This CDR3 has 14 residues. The ends lost 4 bases at V and 4 bases at J; junction bases unmatched: 9. In germline, CDR1 is GTSNPN, CDR2 SVGIG (reference sequence). In DNA form, the CDR3 reads TGTGCCTGGACTTTAGGGGGCGTGAGCACTGAAGCTTTCTTT. Protein sequence: CAWTLGGVSTEAFF.

V usage is TRBV3-1 (or the pseudogene TRBV3-2) and J usage is TRBJ2-5; 10 bases match TRBD2. The CDR3 spans 16 residues. Germline CDR1 reads LGHDT; CDR2 reads YNNKEL (reference sequence). With V trimmed by 2 bases and J by 3 bases, 6 bases remained unmatched. In nucleotides, the CDR3 is TGTGCCAGCAGCCAAAGGCTAGCGGGGGTAAAAGAGACCCAGTACTTC. This sequence encodes CASSQRLAGVKETQYF.

This chain uses TRBV5-5 with TRBJ1-1; a possible D gene is TRBD1 (6 bases). With 8 bases removed from V and 0 bases from J, the gap between germline ends came to 11 bases. CDR3 length equals 13 residues. Germline CDR1 SGHKS, CDR2 YYEKEE (reference sequence). The CDR3 loop reads CARQGPMNTEAFF. In DNA form, the CDR3 reads TGTGCCAGACAGGGTCCCATGAACACTGAAGCTTTCTTT. Looking up the rest from reference TRBV5-5 and TRBJ1-1 gives the full variable domain: DAGVTQSPTHLIKTRGQQVTLRCSPISGHKSVSWYQQVLGQGPQFIFQYYEKEERGRGNFPDRFSARQFPNYSSELNVNALLLGDSALYLCARQGPMNTEAFFGQGTRLTVV.

This clone was observed once. DNA for the CDR3: TGTGCCAGCAGTTGGGGGACAAGCAATCAGCCCCAGCATTTT. This translates into CASSWGTSNQPQHF. The chain couples TRBV6-2 or TRBV6-3 to TRBJ1-5, with D possibly TRBD1 on 6 matching bases. Germline loops: CDR1 MNHEY, CDR2 SVGEGT. V was trimmed by 4 bases and J by 1 base, leaving 8 bases between them. CDR3 size: 14 residues.

This chain connects TRBV30 to TRBJ1-5; tentatively, D is TRBD1 (5 bases). Germline CDR1 GTSNPN, CDR2 SVGIG (reference sequence). CDR3 length: 13 amino acids. Deletions cut 3 bases from V and 7 bases from J, with 13 bases between. CDR3 DNA sequence: TGTGCCTGGAGAGTAGGGGCCGGACAGCCCCAGCATTTT. It specifies CAWRVGAGQPQHF.

V gene TRBV5-6 combines with J gene TRBJ1-1; TRBD1 might be the D (6 bases). Trimming left V 0 bases short and J 1 base short, with 7 bases between. The CDR3 is made up of 14 amino acids. Per the germline V gene, CDR1 is SGHDT and CDR2 is YYEEEE. Here the CDR3 DNA reads TGTGCCAGCAGCTTGGGGACAGCGAACACTGAAGCTTTCTTT. Translating it yields CASSLGTANTEAFF.

This clone was recorded many times. This chain connects TRBV9 to TRBJ2-5; TRBD2 matches at 14 bases. CDR3 size: 18 residues. V trimming: 4 bases; J trimming: 2 bases; junction bases outside the gene matches: 10. The V gene's germline CDR1 is SGDLS and CDR2 YYNGEE. The CDR3 loop is CASSPPVGTSGGQETQYF. CDR3 sequence (DNA): TGTGCCAGCAGCCCACCCGTCGGGACTAGCGGGGGACAAGAGACCCAGTACTTC.

The rearrangement uses TRBV4-1 and TRBJ2-3, with 9 bases that match TRBD2. In germline, CDR1 is MGHRA, CDR2 YSYEKL. J was trimmed by 6 bases and V by 1 base; bases with no gene match: 8. The CDR3 length is 16 residues. CDR3: CASSQVGRGGRDTQYF. In DNA form, the CDR3 reads TGCGCCAGCAGCCAAGTAGGGCGGGGGGGCCGCGATACGCAGTATTTT.

The chain joins TRBV24-1 to TRBJ2-1; a possible D gene is TRBD2 (6 bases). The CDR3 loop spans 16 amino acids. The ends were cut back, 3 bases at V and 1 base at J, with 12 bases in the middle. Germline V gene data show CDR1 as KGHDR and CDR2 as SFDVKD. The CDR3, as DNA: TGTGCCACCAGTGATCCCGTAGCGGTATCCTACAATGAGCAGTTCTTC. Protein: CATSDPVAVSYNEQFF.

The V call is TRBV19, the J call TRBJ1-4, with D possibly matching TRBD1 (5 bases). The CDR3 covers 18 residues. CDR1 LNHDA and CDR2 SQIVND come from the germline V gene (reference sequence). V gave up 5 bases and J gave up 1 base, with 20 bases separating them. The CDR3 sequence is CASSLPALGGGTNEKLFF. For the CDR3, the DNA is TGTGCCAGTAGTCTCCCGGCCTTGGGGGGAGGAACTAATGAAAAACTGTTTTTT.